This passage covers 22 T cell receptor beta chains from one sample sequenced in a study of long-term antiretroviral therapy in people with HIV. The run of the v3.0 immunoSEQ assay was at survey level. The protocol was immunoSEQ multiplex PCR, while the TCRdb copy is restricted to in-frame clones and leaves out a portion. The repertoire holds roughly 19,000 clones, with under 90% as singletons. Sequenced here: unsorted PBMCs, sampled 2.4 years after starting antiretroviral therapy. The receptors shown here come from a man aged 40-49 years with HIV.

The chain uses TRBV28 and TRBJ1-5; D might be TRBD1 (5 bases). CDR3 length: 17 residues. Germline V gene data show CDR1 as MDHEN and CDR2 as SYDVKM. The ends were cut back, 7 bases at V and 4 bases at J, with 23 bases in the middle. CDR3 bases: TGTGCCAGCATCTCCTTTATCCGTTGGGGACGGAATCAGCCCCAGCATTTT. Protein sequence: CASISFIRWGRNQPQHF.

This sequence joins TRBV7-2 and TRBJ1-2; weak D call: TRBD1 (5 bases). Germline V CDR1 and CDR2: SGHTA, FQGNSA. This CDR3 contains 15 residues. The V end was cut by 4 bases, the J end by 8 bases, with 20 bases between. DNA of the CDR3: TGTGCCAGCAGCTACTTACCAGGGCAGGATGGAGGCTACACCTTC. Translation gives CASSYLPGQDGGYTF.

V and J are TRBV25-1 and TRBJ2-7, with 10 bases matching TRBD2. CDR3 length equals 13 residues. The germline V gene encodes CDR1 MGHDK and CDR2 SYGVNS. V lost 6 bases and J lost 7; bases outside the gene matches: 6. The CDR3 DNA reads TGTGCCAGCAGGGCTAGCGGGGGTCGGGAGCAGTACTTC. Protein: CASRASGGREQYF.

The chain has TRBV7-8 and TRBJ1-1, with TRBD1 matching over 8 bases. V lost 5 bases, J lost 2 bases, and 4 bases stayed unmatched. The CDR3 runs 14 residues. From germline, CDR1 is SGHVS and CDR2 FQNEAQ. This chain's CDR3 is CASSLGTGNTEAFF. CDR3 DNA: TGTGCCAGCAGCCTCGGGACAGGTAACACTGAAGCTTTCTTT.

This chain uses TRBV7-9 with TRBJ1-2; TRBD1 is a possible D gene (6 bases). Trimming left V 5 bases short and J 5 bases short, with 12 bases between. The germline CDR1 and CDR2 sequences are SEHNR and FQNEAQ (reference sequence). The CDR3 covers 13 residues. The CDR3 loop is CASSPPGEYGYTF. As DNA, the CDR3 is TGTGCCAGCAGCCCTCCAGGGGAGTATGGCTACACCTTC.

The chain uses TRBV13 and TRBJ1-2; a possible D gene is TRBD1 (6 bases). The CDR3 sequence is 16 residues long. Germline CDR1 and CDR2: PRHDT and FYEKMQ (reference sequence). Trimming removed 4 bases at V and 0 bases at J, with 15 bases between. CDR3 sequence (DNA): TGTGCCAGCAGCTCAAGACAGGCGGGCCCTAACTATGGCTACACCTTC. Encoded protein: CASSSRQAGPNYGYTF. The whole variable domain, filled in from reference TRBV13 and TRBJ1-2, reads AAGVIQSPRHLIKEKRETATLKCYPIPRHDTVYWYQQGPGQDPQFLISFYEKMQSDKGSIPDRFSAQQFSDYHSELNMSSLELGDSALYFCASSSRQAGPNYGYTFGSGTRLTVV.

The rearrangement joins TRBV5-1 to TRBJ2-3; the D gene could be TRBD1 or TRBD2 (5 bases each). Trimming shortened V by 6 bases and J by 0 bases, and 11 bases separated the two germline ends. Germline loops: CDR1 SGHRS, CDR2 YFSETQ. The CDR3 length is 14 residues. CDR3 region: CASTRDRSTDTQYF. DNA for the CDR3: TGCGCCAGCACTCGGGACCGCAGCACAGATACGCAGTATTTT.

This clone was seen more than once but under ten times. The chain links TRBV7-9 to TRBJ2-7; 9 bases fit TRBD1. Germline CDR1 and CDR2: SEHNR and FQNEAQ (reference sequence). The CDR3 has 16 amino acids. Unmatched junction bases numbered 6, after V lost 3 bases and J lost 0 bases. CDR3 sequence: CASSFNRDRDSYEQYF. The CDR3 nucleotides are TGTGCCAGCAGCTTTAACCGGGACAGGGACTCCTACGAGCAGTACTTC. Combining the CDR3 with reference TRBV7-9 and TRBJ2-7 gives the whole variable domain DTGVSQNPRHKITKRGQNVTFRCDPISEHNRLYWYRQTLGQGPEFLTYFQNEAQLEKSRLLSDRFSAERPKGSFSTLEIQRTEQGDSAMYLCASSFNRDRDSYEQYFGPGTRLTVT.

CDR3 nucleotide sequence: TGTGCCAGCTCACCGCTGTTACAGCAGGGCTATGGCTACACCTTC. Its protein is CASSPLLQQGYGYTF. This chain links TRBV18 with TRBJ1-2, with TRBD1 as a possible D gene (5 bases). This CDR3 contains 15 residues. V was pared by 3 bases and J by 4 bases, with 15 bases between. CDR1 and CDR2 (germline): KGHSH, LQKENI.

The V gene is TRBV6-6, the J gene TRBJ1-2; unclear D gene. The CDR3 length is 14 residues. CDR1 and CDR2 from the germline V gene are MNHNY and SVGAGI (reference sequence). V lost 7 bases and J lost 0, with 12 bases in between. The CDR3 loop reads CASTHPEANYGYTF. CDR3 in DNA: TGTGCCAGCACCCACCCGGAAGCTAACTATGGCTACACCTTC.

The chain's CDR3 is CSANPVGEAFF. The CDR3 nucleotides are TGCAGTGCTAATCCCGTCGGGGAAGCTTTCTTT. The V and J genes are TRBV20-1 and TRBJ1-1, with D unresolved. V lost 4 bases and J lost 8, with 11 bases in between. Germline V gives CDR1 DFQATT, CDR2 SNEGSKA (reference sequence). This CDR3 is 11 amino acids long.

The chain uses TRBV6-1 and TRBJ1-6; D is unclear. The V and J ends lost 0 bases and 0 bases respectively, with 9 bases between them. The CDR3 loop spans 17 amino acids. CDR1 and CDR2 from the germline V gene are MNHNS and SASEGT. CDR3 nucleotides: TGTGCCAGCAGTGAAGCCCCCGGGAGCTCCTATAATTCACCCCTCCACTTT. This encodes CASSEAPGSSYNSPLHF.

The CDR3 DNA reads TGTGCCACCAGTGTGAAGGGGGGCCTCTCCGGGGAGCTGTTTTTT. As protein: CATSVKGGLSGELFF. This chain connects TRBV15 to TRBJ2-2, with D perhaps matching TRBD1 or TRBD2 (6 bases each). Between the trimmed V and J ends, which lost 6 bases and 6 bases, there was a span of 17 bases. The germline CDR1 and CDR2 sequences are LNHNV and YYDKDF (reference sequence). This CDR3 contains 15 residues.

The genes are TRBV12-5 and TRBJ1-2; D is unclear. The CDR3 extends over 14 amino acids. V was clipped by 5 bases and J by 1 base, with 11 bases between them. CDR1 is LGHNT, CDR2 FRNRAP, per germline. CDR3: CASGPSVVNYGYTF. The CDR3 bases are TGTGCTAGTGGTCCTTCAGTTGTTAACTATGGCTACACCTTC.

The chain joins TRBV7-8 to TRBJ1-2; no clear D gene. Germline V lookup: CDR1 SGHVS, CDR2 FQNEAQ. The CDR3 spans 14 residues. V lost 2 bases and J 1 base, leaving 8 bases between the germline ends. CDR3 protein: CASSLHLSNYGYTF. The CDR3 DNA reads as TGTGCCAGCAGCTTACATTTGAGTAACTATGGCTACACCTTC.

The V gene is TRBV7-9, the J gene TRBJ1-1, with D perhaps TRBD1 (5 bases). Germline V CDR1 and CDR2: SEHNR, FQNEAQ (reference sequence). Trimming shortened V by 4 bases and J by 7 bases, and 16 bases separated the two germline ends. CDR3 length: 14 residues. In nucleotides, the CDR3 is TGTGCCAGCAGCTACAATACAGGTCCGCGTGAAGCTTTCTTT. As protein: CASSYNTGPREAFF.

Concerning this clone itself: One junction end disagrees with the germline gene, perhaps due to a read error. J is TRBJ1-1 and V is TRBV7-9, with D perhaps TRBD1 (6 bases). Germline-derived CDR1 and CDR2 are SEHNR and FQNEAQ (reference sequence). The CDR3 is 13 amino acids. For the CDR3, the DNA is TGTGCCAGCAGCTTTGGGGGGCCGGGACGGACTGTCTTT. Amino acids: CASSFGGPGRTVF.

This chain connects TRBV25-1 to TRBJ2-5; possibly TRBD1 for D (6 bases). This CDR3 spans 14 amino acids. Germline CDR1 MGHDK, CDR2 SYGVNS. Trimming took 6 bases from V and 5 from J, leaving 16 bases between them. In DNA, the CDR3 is TGTGCCAGCAGCCGATCGGGAAGGGGGGAGACCCAGTACTTC. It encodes CASSRSGRGETQYF.

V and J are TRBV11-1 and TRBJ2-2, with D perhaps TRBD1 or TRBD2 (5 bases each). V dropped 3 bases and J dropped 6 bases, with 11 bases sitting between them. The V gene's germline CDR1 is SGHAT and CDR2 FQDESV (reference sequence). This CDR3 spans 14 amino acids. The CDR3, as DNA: TGTGCCAGCAGCTTGCAGGGACCCTCCGGGGAGCTGTTTTTT. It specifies CASSLQGPSGELFF.

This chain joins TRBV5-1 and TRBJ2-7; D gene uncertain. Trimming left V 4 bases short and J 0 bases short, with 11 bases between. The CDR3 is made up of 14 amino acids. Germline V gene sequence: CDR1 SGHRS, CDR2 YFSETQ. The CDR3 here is CASSPNRVSYEQYF. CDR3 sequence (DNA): TGCGCCAGCAGCCCCAATCGTGTCTCCTACGAGCAGTACTTC.

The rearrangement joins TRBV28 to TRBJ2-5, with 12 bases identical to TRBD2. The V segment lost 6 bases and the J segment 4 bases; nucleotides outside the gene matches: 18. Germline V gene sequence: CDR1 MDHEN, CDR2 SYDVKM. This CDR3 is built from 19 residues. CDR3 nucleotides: TGTGCCAGCAGCCCCAGACTAGCGGGAGTAGTTGGTGGTCGAGAGACCCAGTACTTC. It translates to CASSPRLAGVVGGRETQYF.

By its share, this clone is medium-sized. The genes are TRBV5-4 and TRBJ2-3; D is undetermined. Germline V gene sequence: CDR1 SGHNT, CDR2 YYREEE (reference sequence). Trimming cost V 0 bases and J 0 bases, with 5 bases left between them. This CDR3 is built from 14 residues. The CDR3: CASSLGPSTDTQYF. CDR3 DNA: TGTGCCAGCAGCTTGGGGCCAAGCACAGATACGCAGTATTTT.